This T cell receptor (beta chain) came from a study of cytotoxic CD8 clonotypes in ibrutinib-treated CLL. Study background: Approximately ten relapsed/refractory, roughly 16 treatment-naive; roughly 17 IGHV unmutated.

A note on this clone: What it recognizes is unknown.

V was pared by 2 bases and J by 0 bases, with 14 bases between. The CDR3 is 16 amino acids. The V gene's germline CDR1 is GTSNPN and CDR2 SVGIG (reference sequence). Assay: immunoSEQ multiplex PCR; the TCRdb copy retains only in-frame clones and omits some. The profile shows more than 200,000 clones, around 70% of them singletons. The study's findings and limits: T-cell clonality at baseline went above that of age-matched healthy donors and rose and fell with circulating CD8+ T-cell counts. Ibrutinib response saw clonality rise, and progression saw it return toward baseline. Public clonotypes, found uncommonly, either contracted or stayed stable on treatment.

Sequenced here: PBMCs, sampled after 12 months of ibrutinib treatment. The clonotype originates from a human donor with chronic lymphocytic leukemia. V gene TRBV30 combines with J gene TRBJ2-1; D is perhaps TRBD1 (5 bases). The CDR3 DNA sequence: TGTGCCTGGAGTATTTCGGACATGAGCTCCTACAATGAGCAGTTCTTC. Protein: CAWSISDMSSYNEQFF.